A selection of T cell receptor beta chains follows, all from one sample in a study of control samples from healthy donors and cancer patients. The method was immunoSEQ multiplex PCR; TCRdb's version includes in-frame clones alone and lacks a portion of them. This sample has around 93,000 clones, with just over 85% found just once. Sequenced material: blood. All receptors derive from a man aged 30-40 years in good health. CDR3s include the opening cysteine and the closing phenylalanine or tryptophan. A D gene is named only where the DNA matches it firmly. Clone size appears in some rows only: once, few, many, or a class for an expanded clone.

d_gene	abundance	j_gene	v_gene	CDR3nt	CDR3aa
TRBD1	.	TRBJ1-5	TRBV3-1/TRBV3-2	TGTGCCAGCAGCCAAACTTCCCGGACAGGGAAGGGGAATCAGCCCCAGCATTTT	CASSQTSRTGKGNQPQHF
.	.	TRBJ2-5	TRBV7-2	TGTGCCAGCAGCCAGACAAGAAAAGAGACCCAGTACTTC	CASSQTRKETQYF
.	.	TRBJ2-7	TRBV19	TGTGCCAGTCAACCTCGGGGTGGACAACTCGCCTACGAGCAGTACTTC	CASQPRGGQLAYEQYF
.	.	TRBJ2-1	TRBV5-8	TGTGCCAGCAGTTATCAGTACAATGAGCAGTTCTTC	CASSYQYNEQFF
.	.	TRBJ1-1	TRBV5-1	TGCGCCAGCAGCTTGGTTCAAGGGAGGGGGAACACTGAAGCTTTCTTT	CASSLVQGRGNTEAFF
TRBD1	.	TRBJ2-2	TRBV5-1	TGCGCCAGCAGCTCGGGGACAGGGGGAACCGGGGAGCTGTTTTTT	CASSSGTGGTGELFF
TRBD2	.	TRBJ2-4	TRBV6-2/TRBV6-3	TGTGCCAGCAGTTTCAGAATAGCGGGAGCCCGAAACATTCAGTACTTC	CASSFRIAGARNIQYF
TRBD2	.	TRBJ2-2	TRBV4-1	TGCGCCAGCAGCCCCATTTCTAGCGGTTGGAACACCGGGGAGCTGTTTTTT	CASSPISSGWNTGELFF
.	.	TRBJ2-7	TRBV18	TGTGCCAGCTCACCACCCCTCGTGGGAGGGCAGTACTTC	CASSPPLVGGQYF
.	.	TRBJ2-7	TRBV5-4	TGTGCCAGCAGCTTGGATTTAGCGACGTACGAGCAGTACTTC	CASSLDLATYEQYF
.	.	TRBJ1-5	TRBV2	TGTGCCAGCAGACAGGATAGCAATCAGCCCCAGCATTTT	CASRQDSNQPQHF
TRBD1	.	TRBJ2-1	TRBV24-1	TGTGCCACCAGTGACCAATATAAGACGCCAGGGGGTAGGGGGTACAATGAGCAGTTCTTC	CATSDQYKTPGGRGYNEQFF
TRBD1	once	TRBJ2-4	TRBV4-1	TGCGCCAGCAGCCGCTTCCAGGGGGCAGGCAAAAACATTCAGTACTTC	CASSRFQGAGKNIQYF
.	few	TRBJ2-1	TRBV13	TGTGCCAGCAGTTCTAGAGGCAGCTCCTACAATGAGCAGTTCTTC	CASSSRGSSYNEQFF
.	.	TRBJ1-5	TRBV5-1	TGCGCCAGCAGCCCTTGGGGGAATCAGCCCCAGCATTTT	CASSPWGNQPQHF
.	.	TRBJ2-1	TRBV27	TGTGCCAGCAGTTTTGACAGGCTAACCTACAATGAGCAGTTCTTC	CASSFDRLTYNEQFF
.	.	TRBJ2-1	TRBV12-3/TRBV12-4	TGTGCCAGCAGAAAGGGGGGGAGTGAGCAGTTCTTC	CASRKGGSEQFF
TRBD1	.	TRBJ1-4	TRBV4-1	TGCGCCAGCAGCCAAGATTCAGGGGGAGTTGAAAAACTGTTTTTT	CASSQDSGGVEKLFF
TRBD1	few	TRBJ1-5	TRBV7-2	TGTGCCAGCAGCTTAGCCCCGTATACCTCATCCACCAGGGGGAGCAATCAGCCCCAGCATTTT	CASSLAPYTSSTRGSNQPQHF
TRBD2	.	TRBJ2-5	TRBV7-6	TGTGCCAGCAGCTTAGGGGAGCTAGCGGGTGGGGAGACCCAGTACTTC	CASSLGELAGGETQYF
.	.	TRBJ2-7	TRBV7-9	TGTGCCAGCAGCTTAGGACCCGGGACCGTGTCCTACGAGCAGTACTTC	CASSLGPGTVSYEQYF
.	.	TRBJ2-5	TRBV7-2	TGTGCCAGCAGCTCGGGACGGAAAGAGACCCAGTACTTC	CASSSGRKETQYF
.	once	TRBJ1-1	TRBV11-1	TGTGCCAGCAGCTATACACCGAACACTGAAGCTTTCTTT	CASSYTPNTEAFF
.	once	TRBJ1-1	TRBV11-1	TGTGCCAGCAGCTTATTCGGGAGCAAGAACACTGAAGCTTTCTTT	CASSLFGSKNTEAFF
TRBD2	.	TRBJ2-2	TRBV30	TGTGCCTGTACTAGCGCGAACACCGGGGAGCTGTTTTTT	CACTSANTGELFF
TRBD1	.	TRBJ1-4	TRBV5-1	TGCGCCAGCAGCACGGGACAGAAGAAAAAACTGTTTTTT	CASSTGQKKKLFF
.	.	TRBJ2-2	TRBV7-9	TGTGCCAGCAGCCGGGCTGGGGAGGAGCTGTTTTTT	CASSRAGEELFF
.	.	TRBJ2-7	TRBV4-3	TGCGCCAGCAGCCACTTGCCGACAATCTCCTACGAGCAGTACTTC	CASSHLPTISYEQYF
TRBD1	.	TRBJ2-7	TRBV11-3	TGTGCCAGCAGCTCCAAGACAGGGTTACACGAGCAGTACTTC	CASSSKTGLHEQYF
.	.	TRBJ2-3	TRBV12-1	TGTGCCAGCACGTGCCGGCTAGCCACAGATACGCAGTATTTT	CASTCRLATDTQYF
.	few	TRBJ1-4	TRBV6-5	TGTGCCAGCAGTTACTCTGGACGTGGGGAAAAACTGTTTTTT	CASSYSGRGEKLFF
.	once	TRBJ2-7	TRBV6-5	TGTGCCAGCAGTTACGCTAGGGGAGTGATAGTTTACGAGCAGTACTTC	CASSYARGVIVYEQYF
.	.	TRBJ2-1	TRBV2	TGTGCCAGCAGTGGGACTGGAAGGAGAACCAATGAGCAGTTCTTC	CASSGTGRRTNEQFF
.	.	TRBJ1-1	TRBV7-9	TGTGCCAGCACTTCTCCCCTGGGGGGAGGCACTGAAGCTTTCTTT	CASTSPLGGGTEAFF
.	.	TRBJ2-1	TRBV7-9	TGTGCCAGCAGCGGTCAGGTGAATGAGCAGTTCTTC	CASSGQVNEQFF
.	.	TRBJ2-4	TRBV27	TGTGCCAGCGGACAATTCGGAAACATTCAGTACTTC	CASGQFGNIQYF
.	.	TRBJ2-1	TRBV29-1	TGCAGCGTTGAACCTCGTCCGGGAAAGCAGTTCTTC	CSVEPRPGKQFF
TRBD1	few	TRBJ1-4	TRBV5-5	TGTGCCAGCAGCTTTGGCTTCCGAGACAGGGCTAATGAAAAACTGTTTTTT	CASSFGFRDRANEKLFF
.	once	TRBJ1-1	TRBV28	TGTGCCAGTAGCGGGGGGATAAACACTGAAGCTTTCTTT	CASSGGINTEAFF
.	.	TRBJ2-1	TRBV28	TGTGCCAGCAGTTTCTTAGGGGGCAATGAGCAGTTCTTC	CASSFLGGNEQFF
TRBD2	.	TRBJ2-4	TRBV5-4	TGTGCCAGCAGCTCCGGGACTAGCGGGAGCAAAAACATTCAGTACTTC	CASSSGTSGSKNIQYF
.	once	TRBJ1-2	TRBV5-6	TGTGCCAGCAGCACTTATGTAAAACGGGACAACACCTTC	CASSTYVKRDNTF
.	.	TRBJ1-1	TRBV6-2/TRBV6-3	TGTGCCAGCAGTCCCTACGGGACGATCCAGTCAGACACTGAAGCTTTCTTT	CASSPYGTIQSDTEAFF
TRBD2	.	TRBJ2-7	TRBV11-1	TGTGCCAGCAGCACTAGCGGGAGCGGGCTCTACGAGCAGTACTTC	CASSTSGSGLYEQYF
.	.	TRBJ1-6	TRBV24-1	TGTGCCACCAGTACAGGGCCCGCGAATTCACCCCTCCACTTT	CATSTGPANSPLHF
.	.	TRBJ2-1	TRBV6-5	TGTGCCAGCCACGCAGGGAATAGCGTCTATGAGCAGTTCTTC	CASHAGNSVYEQFF
TRBD1	.	TRBJ2-1	TRBV6-5	TGTGCCAGCATCGAGGGGGCGAATGGTTACAATGAGCAGTTCTTC	CASIEGANGYNEQFF
.	.	TRBJ1-1	TRBV19	TGTGCCAGTAGTAGAACACAGGGACGGATGAACACTGAAGCTTTCTTT	CASSRTQGRMNTEAFF